These T cell receptor beta chains were read from a single sample in a study of Ad26.COV2.S vaccination and SARS-CoV-2 variants. TCRdb's table, derived via immunoSEQ multiplex PCR, lists solely in-frame clones and lacks some. Counted here are roughly 400,000 clones, 80% to 95% occurring once; the ten biggest clones make up roughly 4%. The material sequenced was peripheral blood, taken in a trial of Ad26.COV2.S vaccine versus placebo. Receptor source: a person between 18 and 65 years old who received the Ad26.COV2.S COVID-19 vaccine or a placebo. The CDR3 runs from the conserved cysteine through the conserved F or W. Fields, in order: J gene, V gene, CDR3 protein.

J gene: TRBJ2-2
V gene: TRBV6-1
CDR3 protein: CASSEAKGGINTGELFF

J gene: TRBJ1-5
V gene: TRBV7-9
CDR3 protein: CASSLPIHHRQGKQPQHF

J gene: TRBJ2-5
V gene: TRBV6-2/TRBV6-3
CDR3 protein: CASSYWGRQETQYF

J gene: TRBJ1-1
V gene: TRBV7-3
CDR3 protein: CASSLVRNTEAFF

J gene: TRBJ2-3
V gene: TRBV7-3
CDR3 protein: CASSLTRETDTQYF

J gene: TRBJ2-6
V gene: TRBV7-6
CDR3 protein: CASSPDRPSSGANVLTF

J gene: TRBJ2-3
V gene: TRBV4-2
CDR3 protein: CASSQTGGNEDTQYF

J gene: TRBJ2-3
V gene: TRBV4-2
CDR3 protein: CASSQEGGLAGRGTQYF

J gene: TRBJ2-2
V gene: TRBV2
CDR3 protein: CASGTTSGRAYAGELFF

J gene: TRBJ2-1
V gene: TRBV4-3
CDR3 protein: CASSQDRVLDNEQFF

J gene: TRBJ1-1
V gene: TRBV6-2/TRBV6-3
CDR3 protein: CASSLDRALNTEAFF

J gene: TRBJ2-2
V gene: TRBV9
CDR3 protein: CASSVTQKWPGELFF

J gene: TRBJ2-7
V gene: TRBV7-2
CDR3 protein: CASSFQGARDEQYF

J gene: TRBJ1-2
V gene: TRBV7-9
CDR3 protein: CASSLVAAIGYTF

J gene: TRBJ2-7
V gene: TRBV19
CDR3 protein: CASSILLSPTYEQYF

J gene: TRBJ2-7
V gene: TRBV12-3/TRBV12-4
CDR3 protein: CASIPPYEQYF

J gene: TRBJ2-7
V gene: TRBV15
CDR3 protein: CATSRGTSGADNEQYF

J gene: TRBJ2-1
V gene: TRBV7-2
CDR3 protein: CASSRTFNEQFF

J gene: TRBJ2-5
V gene: TRBV6-5
CDR3 protein: CASSQGNDQETQYF

J gene: TRBJ2-7
V gene: TRBV6-5
CDR3 protein: CASRRGTDENEQYF

J gene: TRBJ2-5
V gene: TRBV14
CDR3 protein: CASSQVRDREKTQYF

J gene: TRBJ1-3
V gene: TRBV7-6
CDR3 protein: CASSPGRGSTIYF

J gene: TRBJ2-2
V gene: TRBV25-1
CDR3 protein: CASSERVSGELFF

J gene: TRBJ2-5
V gene: TRBV27
CDR3 protein: CASSLPSGQETQYF

J gene: TRBJ2-1
V gene: TRBV6-2/TRBV6-3
CDR3 protein: CASSYRRTVYNEQFF

J gene: TRBJ2-7
V gene: TRBV5-3
CDR3 protein: CARSLGGDPDGYEQYF

J gene: TRBJ2-2
V gene: TRBV6-5
CDR3 protein: CASSFADTGELFF

J gene: TRBJ1-2
V gene: TRBV19
CDR3 protein: CASRSEGNYGYTF

J gene: TRBJ2-1
V gene: TRBV10-3
CDR3 protein: CAISESQQSGNEQFF

J gene: TRBJ2-4
V gene: TRBV7-2
CDR3 protein: CASSFLASKNIQYF

J gene: TRBJ2-5
V gene: TRBV7-2
CDR3 protein: CASSSDRGQTQYF